This T cell receptor beta chain was sequenced in a study of blood T cell repertoires in COVID-19 (dated by TCRdb to the early 2020s). Regarding the study in general: Collaborator samples came from the United States, Italy and Spain and covered acute and convalescent phases of COVID-19. The dataset comprised deeply sampled blood TCRbeta repertoires from subjects exposed to, actively infected with, or recovered from COVID-19. A de-identified subject ID, COVID-19 status, age in years and sex were almost always included in the sample metadata. The repertoires were made available in a free public database intended to serve as a resource for research on the immune response to SARS-CoV-2. Samples came from the ongoing ImmuneRACE study (first 160 participants) plus 1,254 subjects from 6 global collaborators. The material from the prospective study consisted of cDNA or gDNA derived from T cells, B-cell-depleted T cells, or PBMCs. Where available, HLA class I and class II types were obtained from metadata supplied by the sample provider rather than from assay-based typing. Summary of the overall study and its limitations: How much clinical and demographic metadata was included differed by source and by participant, and the metadata was provided uncurated.

Concerning this clone: Its antigen is currently not known. The input lacks base qualities; no much larger clone sits a single base away.

The immunoSEQ Assay, a bias-controlled multiplex PCR, was used to amplify TCRbeta CDR3 regions from genomic DNA. As for the authors' bioinformatics: The number of nucleated cells in each sample was estimated from the amplification of reference gene primers within the assay. To quantify the absolute abundance of each unique TCRbeta CDR3 rearrangement, sequence reads were collapsed and filtered. Productive Simpson clonality was computed per sample as the square root of Simpson's diversity index over productive rearrangements. TCRdb retrieved this table from immuneACCESS and kept in-frame rearrangements only. Not all clones are present; in checked studies, unresolved V genes account for under half, and no reason is known for the remainder. V and J calls and clone size are given by that table; D and trimming were obtained from the DNA. The sample includes 200,000 or so clones, with approximately 84% observed a single time. Roughly 6.9% of the sample lies in the top ten.

Each collaborating institution followed its own protocols to collect whole blood in K2EDTA tubes. For TCRbeta analysis, collaborators shipped samples in one of three forms: frozen whole blood, isolated PBMCs, or DNA extracted from either of those sample types. Trimming costs V 3 bases and J 6 bases, and their ends lie 15 bases apart. The CDR3 measures 15 amino acids from cysteine to phenylalanine. Of the read, only the CDR3 DNA is kept; its 45 bases are in frame from base 1. Per the germline V gene, SGHTA is the CDR1 and FQGNSA is the CDR2. This chain joins TRBV7-2 to TRBJ2-1, with a tentative D gene TRBD1 over 6 matching bases. The origin of this receptor is a human donor with acute or convalescent COVID-19. The donor label of this sample is uncertain. The sequenced sample was peripheral blood. The DNA is as follows: TGTGCCAGCAGCTTTTCTGGGGGCCGGACCAATGAGCAGTTCTTC. Its product reads: CASSFSGGRTNEQFF.